This TCR beta chain was recorded in a study of cytomegalovirus exposure and HLA in healthy donors. PCR was performed using 60 Vbeta and 13 Jbeta primers. TCRdb's copy holds only in-frame clones and misses some; the assay was immunoSEQ multiplex PCR. The sample includes more than 95,000 clones, roughly 70% seen only once; the top ten take 1.6%. Germline-derived CDR1 and CDR2 are SGHTA and FQGNSA. V was shortened by 2 bases and J by 6 bases, with 20 bases between the two germline ends. This CDR3 comprises 17 residues. Of note for this clone: Antigen: not known.

Broader study findings: Later analysis found that TCR beta chains associated with HLA were more clonally expanded than other, equally common chains.

This clonotype originated in a woman between 18 and 29 years old in good health and CMV-seronegative. Sequenced: PBMCs. V gene TRBV7-2 combines with J gene TRBJ2-1; a possible D gene is TRBD1 (6 bases). The CDR3, as DNA: TGTGCCAGCAGCTTAAGGGGTGCAGGGGCTGTTGTCAATGAGCAGTTCTTC. It yields the protein CASSLRGAGAVVNEQFF.